This T cell receptor (beta chain) was obtained from a study of T cell responses to AZD1222 COVID-19 vaccine. Libraries were prepared by immunoSEQ multiplex PCR; TCRdb keeps only in-frame clonotypes and omits some of them. The repertoire holds 150,000 to 200,000 clones, around 89% seen once, with more than 25% in the top ten. The CDR3 is 15 amino acids. Germline V lookup: CDR1 LNHDA, CDR2 SQIVND (reference sequence). Trimming removed 6 bases from V and 6 bases from J, with 18 bases in between. The receptor's source is an adult who received the AZD1222 COVID-19 vaccine. The rearrangement joins TRBV19 to TRBJ2-4; weak D call: TRBD2 (6 bases). Sequences were derived from peripheral blood, sampled 28 days after the second AZD1222 dose. CDR3 in DNA: TGTGCCAGTAGGCAAACTAGCTGGGTTGGAAACATTCAGTACTTC. Translation: CASRQTSWVGNIQYF.